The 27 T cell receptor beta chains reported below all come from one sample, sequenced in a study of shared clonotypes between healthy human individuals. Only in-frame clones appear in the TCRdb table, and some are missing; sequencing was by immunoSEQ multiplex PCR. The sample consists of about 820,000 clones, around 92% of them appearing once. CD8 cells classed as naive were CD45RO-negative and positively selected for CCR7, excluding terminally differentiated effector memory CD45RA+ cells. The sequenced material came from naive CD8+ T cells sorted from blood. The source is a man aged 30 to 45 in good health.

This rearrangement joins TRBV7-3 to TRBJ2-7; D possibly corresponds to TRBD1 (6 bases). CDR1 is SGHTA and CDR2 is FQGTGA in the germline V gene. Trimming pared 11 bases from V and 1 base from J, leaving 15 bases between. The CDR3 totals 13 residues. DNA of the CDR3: TGTGCCCTCAGGAGGACAGATTCCTACGAGCAGTACTTC. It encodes CALRRTDSYEQYF. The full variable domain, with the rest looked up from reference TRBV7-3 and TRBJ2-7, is GAGVSQTPSNKVTEKGKYVELRCDPISGHTALYWYRQSLGQGPEFLIYFQGTGAADDSGLPNDRFFAVRPEGSVSTLKIQRTERGDSAVYLCALRRTDSYEQYFGPGTRLTVT.

CDR3 amino acids: CALGSTIYEQYF. The CDR3 DNA follows: TGTGCTCTGGGGAGTACTATCTACGAGCAGTACTTC. This chain uses TRBV6-6 with TRBJ2-7; weak D call: TRBD2 (5 bases). The germline V gene encodes CDR1 MNHNY and CDR2 SVGAGI (reference sequence). The CDR3 is 12 amino acids.

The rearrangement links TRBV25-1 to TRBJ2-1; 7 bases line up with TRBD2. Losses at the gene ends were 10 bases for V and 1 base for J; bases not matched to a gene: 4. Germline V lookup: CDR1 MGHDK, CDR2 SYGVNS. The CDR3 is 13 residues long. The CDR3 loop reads CATQGGSYNEQFF. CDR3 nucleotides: TGTGCCACCCAGGGAGGGTCCTACAATGAGCAGTTCTTC.

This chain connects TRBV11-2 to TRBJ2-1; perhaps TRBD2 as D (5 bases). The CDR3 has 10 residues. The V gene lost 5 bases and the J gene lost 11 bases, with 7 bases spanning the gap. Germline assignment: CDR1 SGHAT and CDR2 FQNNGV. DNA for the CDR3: TGTGCCAGCAGCAACGGGAAGCAGTTCTTC. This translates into CASSNGKQFF. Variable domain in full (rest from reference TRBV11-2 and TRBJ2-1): EAGVAQSPRYKIIEKRQSVAFWCNPISGHATLYWYQQILGQGPKLLIQFQNNGVVDDSQLPKDRFSAERLKGVDSTLKIQPAKLEDSAVYLCASSNGKQFFGPGTRLTVL.

Here the CDR3 reads CASSSERGRETQYF. CDR3 nucleotide sequence: TGTGCCAGCAGCTCAGAGAGGGGGCGAGAGACCCAGTACTTC. The gene calls are TRBV7-8 and TRBJ2-5; 7 bases fit TRBD1. Germline lookup yields CDR1 SGHVS and CDR2 FQNEAQ. J was trimmed by 4 bases and V by 4 bases; bases with no gene match: 6. There are 14 residues in the CDR3.

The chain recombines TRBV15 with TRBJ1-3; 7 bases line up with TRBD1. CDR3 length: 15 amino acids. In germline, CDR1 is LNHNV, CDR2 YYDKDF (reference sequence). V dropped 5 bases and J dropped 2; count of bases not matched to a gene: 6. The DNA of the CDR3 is TGTGCCACCAGCGAGGGGGCAGTAACTGGAAACACCATATATTTT. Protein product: CATSEGAVTGNTIYF.

CDR3 sequence: CASSPGLAVDSSYNEQFF. CDR3 DNA: TGCGCCAGCAGTCCGGGACTAGCCGTCGACAGCTCCTACAATGAGCAGTTCTTC. This sequence joins TRBV5-1 and TRBJ2-1, with TRBD2 matching 9 bases. CDR3 length: 18 residues. Per the germline V gene, CDR1 is SGHRS and CDR2 is YFSETQ. With 5 bases clipped from V and 0 bases from J, the junction kept 12 bases outside the gene matches.

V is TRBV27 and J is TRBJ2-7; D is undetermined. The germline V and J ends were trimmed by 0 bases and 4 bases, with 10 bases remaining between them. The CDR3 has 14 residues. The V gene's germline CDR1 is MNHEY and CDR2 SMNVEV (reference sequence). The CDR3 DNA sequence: TGTGCCAGCAGTTTATCTAGTTTGGGATACGAGCAGTACTTC. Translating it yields CASSLSSLGYEQYF.

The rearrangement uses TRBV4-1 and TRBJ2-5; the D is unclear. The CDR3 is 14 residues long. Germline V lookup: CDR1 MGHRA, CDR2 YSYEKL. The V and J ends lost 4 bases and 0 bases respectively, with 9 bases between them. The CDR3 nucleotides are TGCGCCAGCAGCCCCTACACTTACCAAGAGACCCAGTACTTC. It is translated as CASSPYTYQETQYF.

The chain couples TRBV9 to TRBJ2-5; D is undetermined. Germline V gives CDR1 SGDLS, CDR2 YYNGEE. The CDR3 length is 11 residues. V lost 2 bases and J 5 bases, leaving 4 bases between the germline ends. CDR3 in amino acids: CASSVLETQYF. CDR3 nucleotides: TGTGCCAGCAGCGTCCTGGAGACCCAGTACTTC.

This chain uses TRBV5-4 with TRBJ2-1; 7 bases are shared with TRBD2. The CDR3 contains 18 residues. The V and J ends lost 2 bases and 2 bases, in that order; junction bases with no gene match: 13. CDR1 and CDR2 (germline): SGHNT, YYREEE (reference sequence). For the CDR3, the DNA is TGTGCCAGCAGCTTTGCGGGAGAAGGCTCTAAAACCTACAATGAGCAGTTCTTC. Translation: CASSFAGEGSKTYNEQFF.

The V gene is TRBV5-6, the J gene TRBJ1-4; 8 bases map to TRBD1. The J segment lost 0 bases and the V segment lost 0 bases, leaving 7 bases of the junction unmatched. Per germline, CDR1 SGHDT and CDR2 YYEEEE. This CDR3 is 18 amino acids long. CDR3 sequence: CASSLDTDRVTTNEKLFF. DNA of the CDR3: TGTGCCAGCAGCTTGGATACGGACAGGGTGACAACTAATGAAAAACTGTTTTTT.

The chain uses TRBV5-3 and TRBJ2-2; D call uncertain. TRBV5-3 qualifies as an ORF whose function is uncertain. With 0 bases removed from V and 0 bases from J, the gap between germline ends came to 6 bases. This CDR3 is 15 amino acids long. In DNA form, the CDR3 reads TGTGCCAGAAGCTTGGAGGGCACGAACACCGGGGAGCTGTTTTTT. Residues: CARSLEGTNTGELFF.

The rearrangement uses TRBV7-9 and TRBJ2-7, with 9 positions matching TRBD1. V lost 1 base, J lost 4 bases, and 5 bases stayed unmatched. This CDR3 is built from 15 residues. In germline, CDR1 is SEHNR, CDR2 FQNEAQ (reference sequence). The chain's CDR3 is CASSLGQGERYEQYF. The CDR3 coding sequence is TGTGCCAGCAGCTTAGGACAGGGGGAGAGGTACGAGCAGTACTTC.

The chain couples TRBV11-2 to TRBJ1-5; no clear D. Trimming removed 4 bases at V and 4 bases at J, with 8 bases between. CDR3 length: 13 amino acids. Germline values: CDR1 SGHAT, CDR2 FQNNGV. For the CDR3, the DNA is TGTGCCAGCAGCTCGAGTTGGAATCAGCCCCAGCATTTT. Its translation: CASSSSWNQPQHF.

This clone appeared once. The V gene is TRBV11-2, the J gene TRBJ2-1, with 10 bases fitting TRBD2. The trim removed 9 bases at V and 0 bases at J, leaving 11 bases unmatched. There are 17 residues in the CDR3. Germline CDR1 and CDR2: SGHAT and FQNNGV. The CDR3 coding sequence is TGTGCCAGTAAGGAGGCTAGCGGGAGTCCCTCCTACAATGAGCAGTTCTTC. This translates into CASKEASGSPSYNEQFF. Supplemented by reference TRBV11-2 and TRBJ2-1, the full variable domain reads EAGVAQSPRYKIIEKRQSVAFWCNPISGHATLYWYQQILGQGPKLLIQFQNNGVVDDSQLPKDRFSAERLKGVDSTLKIQPAKLEDSAVYLCASKEASGSPSYNEQFFGPGTRLTVL.

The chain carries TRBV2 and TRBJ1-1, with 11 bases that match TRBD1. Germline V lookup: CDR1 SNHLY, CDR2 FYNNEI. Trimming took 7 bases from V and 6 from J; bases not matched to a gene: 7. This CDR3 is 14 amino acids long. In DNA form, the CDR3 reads TGTGCCAGCAACCCTGGACAGGGGGCCGCTGAAGCTTTCTTT. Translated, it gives CASNPGQGAAEAFF.

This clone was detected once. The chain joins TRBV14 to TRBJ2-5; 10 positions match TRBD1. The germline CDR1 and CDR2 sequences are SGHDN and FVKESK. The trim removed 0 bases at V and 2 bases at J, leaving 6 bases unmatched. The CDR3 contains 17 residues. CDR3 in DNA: TGTGCCAGCAGCCAAGATCCCACGGGACAGGGGCAAGAGACCCAGTACTTC. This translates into CASSQDPTGQGQETQYF. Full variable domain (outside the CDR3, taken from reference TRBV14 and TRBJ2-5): EAGVTQFPSHSVIEKGQTVTLRCDPISGHDNLYWYRRVMGKEIKFLLHFVKESKQDESGMPNNRFLAERTGGTYSTLKVQPAELEDSGVYFCASSQDPTGQGQETQYFGPGTRLLVL.

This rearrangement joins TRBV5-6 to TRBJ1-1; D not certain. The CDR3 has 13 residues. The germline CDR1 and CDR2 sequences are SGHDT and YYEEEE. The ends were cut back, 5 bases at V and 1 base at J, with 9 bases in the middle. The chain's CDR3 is CASSPRWNTEAFF. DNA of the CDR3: TGTGCCAGCAGTCCTCGGTGGAACACTGAAGCTTTCTTT. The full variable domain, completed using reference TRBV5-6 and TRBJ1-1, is DAGVTQSPTHLIKTRGQQVTLRCSPKSGHDTVSWYQQALGQGPQFIFQYYEEEERQRGNFPDRFSGHQFPNYSSELNVNALLLGDSALYLCASSPRWNTEAFFGQGTRLTVV.

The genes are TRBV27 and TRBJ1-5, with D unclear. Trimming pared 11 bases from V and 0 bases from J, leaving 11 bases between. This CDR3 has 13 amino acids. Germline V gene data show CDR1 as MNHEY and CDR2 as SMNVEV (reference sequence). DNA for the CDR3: TGTGCCTCCTCCAGGTATAGCAATCAGCCCCAGCATTTT. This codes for CASSRYSNQPQHF.

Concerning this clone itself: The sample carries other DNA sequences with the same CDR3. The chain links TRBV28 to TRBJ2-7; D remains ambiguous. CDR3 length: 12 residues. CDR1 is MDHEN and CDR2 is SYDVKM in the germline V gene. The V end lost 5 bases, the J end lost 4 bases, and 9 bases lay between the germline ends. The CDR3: CASSPLSYEQYF. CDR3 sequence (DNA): TGTGCCAGCAGTCCACTGTCATACGAGCAGTACTTC.

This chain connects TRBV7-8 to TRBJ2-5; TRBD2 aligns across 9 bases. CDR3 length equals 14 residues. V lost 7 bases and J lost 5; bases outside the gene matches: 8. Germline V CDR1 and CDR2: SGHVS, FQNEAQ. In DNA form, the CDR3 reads TGTGCCAGCACCCGACTAGCGGACGGGGAGACCCAGTACTTC. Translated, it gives CASTRLADGETQYF.

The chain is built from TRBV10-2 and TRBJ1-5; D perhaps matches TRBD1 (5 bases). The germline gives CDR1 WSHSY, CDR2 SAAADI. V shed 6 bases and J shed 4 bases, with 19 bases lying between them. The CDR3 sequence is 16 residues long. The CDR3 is CASRARGGPANQPQHF. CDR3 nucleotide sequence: TGCGCCAGCAGGGCAAGGGGAGGACCGGCAAATCAGCCCCAGCATTTT.

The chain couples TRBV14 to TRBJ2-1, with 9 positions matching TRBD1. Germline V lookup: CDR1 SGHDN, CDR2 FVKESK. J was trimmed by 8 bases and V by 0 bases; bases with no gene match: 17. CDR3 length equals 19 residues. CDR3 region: CASSQESLVGTGFSHEQFF. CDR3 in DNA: TGTGCCAGCAGCCAAGAAAGTTTGGTCGGGACAGGGTTCTCTCATGAGCAGTTCTTC.

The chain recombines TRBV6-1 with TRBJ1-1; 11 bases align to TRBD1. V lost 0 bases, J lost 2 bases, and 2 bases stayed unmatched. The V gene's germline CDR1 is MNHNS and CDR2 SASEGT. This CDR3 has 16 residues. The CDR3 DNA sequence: TGTGCCAGCAGTGAAGCGGGGACAGGGGGAAACACTGAAGCTTTCTTT. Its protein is CASSEAGTGGNTEAFF.

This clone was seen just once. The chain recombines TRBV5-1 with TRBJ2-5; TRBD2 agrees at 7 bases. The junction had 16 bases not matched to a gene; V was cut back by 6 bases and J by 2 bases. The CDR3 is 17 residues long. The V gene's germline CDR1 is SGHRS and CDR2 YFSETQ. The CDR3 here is CASKYTPGSSGQETQYF. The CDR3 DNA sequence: TGCGCCAGCAAGTATACCCCCGGGTCTAGCGGACAAGAGACCCAGTACTTC.

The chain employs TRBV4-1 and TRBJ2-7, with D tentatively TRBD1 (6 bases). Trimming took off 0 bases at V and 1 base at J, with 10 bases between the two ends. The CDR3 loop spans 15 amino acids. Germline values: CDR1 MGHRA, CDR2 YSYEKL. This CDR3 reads CASSQDIRGSYEQYF. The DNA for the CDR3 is TGCGCCAGCAGCCAAGATATAAGGGGGTCCTACGAGCAGTACTTC.